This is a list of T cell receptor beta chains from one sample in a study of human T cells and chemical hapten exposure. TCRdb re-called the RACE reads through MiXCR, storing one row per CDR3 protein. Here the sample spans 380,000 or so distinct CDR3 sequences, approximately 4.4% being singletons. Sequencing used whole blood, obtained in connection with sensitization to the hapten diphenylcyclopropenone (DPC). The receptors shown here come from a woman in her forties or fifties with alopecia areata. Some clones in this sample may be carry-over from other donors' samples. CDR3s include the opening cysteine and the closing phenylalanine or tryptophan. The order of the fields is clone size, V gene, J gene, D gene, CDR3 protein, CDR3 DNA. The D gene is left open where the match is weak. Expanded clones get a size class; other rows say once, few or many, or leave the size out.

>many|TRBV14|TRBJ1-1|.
CASSPRSGRVTEAFF
TGTGCCAGCAGCCCGAGGTCTGGTCGGGTTACTGAAGCTTTCTTT
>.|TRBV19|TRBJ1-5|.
CASSIRGSLMPQHF
TGTGCCAGTAGTATAAGGGGCAGTCTTATGCCCCAGCATTTT
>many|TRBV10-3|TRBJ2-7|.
CAISEPPGGSSYEQYF
TGTGCCATCAGTGAACCCCCCGGCGGGTCCTCCTACGAGCAGTACTTC
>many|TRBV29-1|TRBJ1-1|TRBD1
CSVEEGQGRWNTEAFF
TGCAGCGTTGAAGAGGGACAGGGACGGTGGAACACTGAAGCTTTCTTT
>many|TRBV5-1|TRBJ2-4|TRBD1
CASSQGQALNIQYF
TGCGCCAGCAGCCAGGGACAGGCCTTAAACATTCAGTACTTC
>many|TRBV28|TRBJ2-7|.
CASSPHRVPYEQYF
TGTGCCAGCAGCCCCCACCGCGTTCCCTACGAGCAGTACTTC
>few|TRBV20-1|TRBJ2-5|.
CSARAVEEETQYF
TGCAGTGCTAGGGCAGTGGAGGAGGAGACCCAGTACTTC
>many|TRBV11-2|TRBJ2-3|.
CASSLAGAPTSTDTQYF
TGTGCCAGCAGCTTAGCGGGAGCACCAACTAGCACAGATACGCAGTATTTT
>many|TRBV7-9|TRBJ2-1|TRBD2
CASSLARATGLAYNEQFF
TGTGCCAGCAGCTTGGCCAGGGCTACGGGACTAGCCTACAATGAGCAGTTCTTC
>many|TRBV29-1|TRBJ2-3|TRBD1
CSVVDRGTTDTQYF
TGCAGCGTTGTAGACAGGGGGACGACAGATACGCAGTATTTT
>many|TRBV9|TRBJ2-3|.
CASSATEDTQYF
TGTGCCAGCAGCGCGACAGAAGATACGCAGTATTTT
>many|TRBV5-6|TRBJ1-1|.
CASSFGSTEAFF
TGTGCCAGCAGCTTCGGTTCCACTGAAGCTTTCTTT
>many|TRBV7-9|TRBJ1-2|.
CASSSLVKGEAAGYTF
TGTGCCAGCAGCTCCCTCGTGAAGGGGGAAGCGGCTGGCTACACCTTC
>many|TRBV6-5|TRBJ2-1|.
CASSGGLGGDEQFF
TGTGCCAGCAGTGGAGGACTGGGTGGGGATGAGCAGTTCTTC
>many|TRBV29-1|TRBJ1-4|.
CSVGLGTSNEKLFF
TGCAGCGTTGGTCTCGGGACAAGTAATGAAAAACTGTTTTTT
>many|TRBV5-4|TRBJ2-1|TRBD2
CASSSGLAGGSYNEQFF
TGTGCCAGCAGCTCGGGACTAGCGGGGGGTTCCTACAATGAGCAGTTCTTC
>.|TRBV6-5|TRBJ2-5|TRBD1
CASSYLGTGLETQYF
TGTGCCAGCAGTTACTTGGGGACAGGGTTAGAGACCCAGTACTTC
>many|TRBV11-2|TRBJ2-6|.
CASSLVPRGRPGANVLTF
TGTGCCAGCAGCTTAGTTCCCAGGGGGAGGCCTGGGGCCAACGTCCTGACTTTC
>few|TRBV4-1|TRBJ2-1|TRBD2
CASSQRTSGLSSYNEQFF
TGCGCCAGCAGCCAGAGAACTAGCGGGTTAAGCTCCTACAATGAGCAGTTCTTC
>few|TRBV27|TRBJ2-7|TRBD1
CASSFTAQGVHEQYF
TGTGCCAGCAGTTTTACTGCACAGGGGGTCCACGAGCAGTACTTC
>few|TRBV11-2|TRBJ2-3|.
CASSFPRGGGPTDTQYF
TGTGCCAGCAGCTTCCCCAGGGGCGGGGGCCCCACAGATACGCAGTATTTT
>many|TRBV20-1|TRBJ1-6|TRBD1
CSARLTGANSPLHF
TGCAGTGCTAGACTCACAGGGGCGAATTCACCCCTCCACTTT
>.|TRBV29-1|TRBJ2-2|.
CSASRGQNQNTGELFF
TGCAGCGCGTCCCGGGGACAAAATCAAAACACCGGGGAGCTGTTTTTT
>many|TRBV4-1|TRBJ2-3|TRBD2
CASRISGVSSTDTQYF
TGCGCCAGCAGGATTAGCGGGGTGTCTAGCACAGATACGCAGTATTTT
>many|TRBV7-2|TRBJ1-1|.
CASSLGWGDGAFF
TGTGCCAGCAGCTTAGGTTGGGGGGATGGAGCTTTCTTT
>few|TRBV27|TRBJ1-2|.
CASSSRDKIYGYTF
TGTGCCAGCAGTTCCAGGGACAAAATCTATGGCTACACCTTC
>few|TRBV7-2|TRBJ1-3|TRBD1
CASSRRTGKGDTIYF
TGTGCCAGCAGCCGCCGGACAGGGAAAGGAGACACCATATATTTT
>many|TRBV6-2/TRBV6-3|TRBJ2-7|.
CASSFWTASSYEQYF
TGTGCCAGCAGTTTCTGGACAGCGAGCTCCTACGAGCAGTACTTC
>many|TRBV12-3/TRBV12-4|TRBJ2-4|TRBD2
CASSFSRTSGGPLAKNIQYF
TGTGCCAGCAGTTTTTCCCGGACTAGCGGGGGGCCTTTAGCCAAAAACATTCAGTACTTC